Below, 22 T cell receptor beta chains from the same sample are listed, as sequenced in a study of Graves' ophthalmopathy and Graves' hyperthyroidism. The authors amplified TCR beta CDR3 regions from RNA transcripts. Second-round multiplex PCR came after first-round RT-PCR with HTBI primers. TCRdb passed the multiplex PCR reads through MiXCR, listing each CDR3 protein once. Here the sample spans almost 750,000 distinct CDR3 sequences, roughly two fifths being singletons. The sequenced sample consisted of peripheral blood. These receptors were taken from an adult man with Graves' ophthalmopathy.

This clonotype was counted many times. V and J are TRBV20-1 and TRBJ1-2; D perhaps matches TRBD1 (5 bases). The CDR3 spans 13 residues. Germline V CDR1 and CDR2: DFQATT, SNEGSKA (reference sequence). CDR3 in amino acids: CSWLGGVLYGYTF. The CDR3 coding sequence is TGCAGCTGGCTGGGGGGAGTCCTCTATGGCTACACCTTC.

Only a few counts were recorded for this clonotype. The chain carries TRBV20-1 and TRBJ2-5; D is possibly TRBD1 (6 bases). The CDR3 is 14 amino acids. CDR1 is DFQATT, CDR2 SNEGSKA, per germline (reference sequence). Deletions cut 0 bases from V and 3 bases from J, with 11 bases between. CDR3 amino acids: CSARDPAGEETQYF. The CDR3 DNA reads TGCAGTGCTAGAGATCCCGCAGGGGAAGAGACCCAGTACTTC.

In regard to this clonotype: Possible read error: a much larger clone is one base away. The genes are TRBV7-9 and TRBJ1-4; D remains ambiguous. The CDR3 contains 13 residues. Germline CDR1 reads SEHNR; CDR2 reads FQNEAQ (reference sequence). This CDR3 is CAGSLGRNEKLFF. CDR3 DNA sequence: TGTGCCGGCAGCCTTGGGCGGAATGAAAAACTGTTTTTT. The full variable domain, with the rest looked up from reference TRBV7-9 and TRBJ1-4, is DTGVSQNPRHKITKRGQNVTFRCDPISEHNRLYWYRQTLGQGPEFLTYFQNEAQLEKSRLLSDRFSAERPKGSFSTLEIQRTEQGDSAMYLCAGSLGRNEKLFFGSGTQLSVL.

In regard to this clonotype: The limits of the CDR3 on the DNA are not certain, so only TCRdb's listed CDR3 is given. The chain links TRBV11-2 to TRBJ1-2. Germline CDR1 and CDR2: SGHAT and FQNNGV. 12 amino acids form the CDR3, both terminal residues included. The CDR3 reads CASSVDGYGCTF.

The chain has TRBV11-2 and TRBJ2-7; 8 bases fit TRBD1. J lost 3 bases, V lost 7 bases, and 11 bases had no gene match. The CDR3 is 15 amino acids. Looked up from germline, CDR1 is SGHAT and CDR2 is FQNNGV. The DNA for the CDR3 is TGTGCCAGCAAGGATCTGGGGACAGGCTTCTACGAGCAGTACTTC. The encoded protein is CASKDLGTGFYEQYF. The complete variable domain, with remaining parts taken from reference TRBV11-2 and TRBJ2-7, reads EAGVAQSPRYKIIEKRQSVAFWCNPISGHATLYWYQQILGQGPKLLIQFQNNGVVDDSQLPKDRFSAERLKGVDSTLKIQPAKLEDSAVYLCASKDLGTGFYEQYFGPGTRLTVT.

As for this clonotype: Given the absence of the conserved phenylalanine or tryptophan at the CDR3 end, a read error is likely. The CDR3 protein is CAASDPGAGDRPQHI. The CDR3 bases are TGTGCCGCCAGTGATCCAGGGGCAGGGGATCGGCCCCAGCATATT. The chain has TRBV24-1 and TRBJ1-5, with D tentatively TRBD1 (6 bases). The germline V gene encodes CDR1 KGHDR and CDR2 SFDVKD. The CDR3 is 15 residues long.

There are a few counts of this clonotype. The V and J genes are TRBV20-1 and TRBJ2-2, with 7 bases matching TRBD1. Germline V lookup: CDR1 DFQATT, CDR2 SNEGSKA (reference sequence). The CDR3 runs to 15 residues. The trim removed 1 base at V and 1 base at J, leaving 3 bases unmatched. CDR3 protein: CSARAGQQNTGELFF. The CDR3 nucleotides read TGCAGTGCTAGAGCGGGACAGCAGAACACCGGGGAGCTGTTTTTT.

V usage is TRBV7-9 and J usage is TRBJ2-5; 9 bases are shared with TRBD2. This CDR3 has 15 amino acids. J gave up 5 bases and V 3 bases, and 7 bases lay outside the gene matches. Germline V CDR1 and CDR2: SEHNR, FQNEAQ (reference sequence). CDR3 nucleotides: TGTGCCAGCAGCTTGAGGCTAGCGGGGACTGAGACCCAGTACTTC. Translation: CASSLRLAGTETQYF. The variable domain in full, with the rest retrieved from reference TRBV7-9 and TRBJ2-5, is DTGVSQNPRHKITKRGQNVTFRCDPISEHNRLYWYRQTLGQGPEFLTYFQNEAQLEKSRLLSDRFSAERPKGSFSTLEIQRTEQGDSAMYLCASSLRLAGTETQYFGPGTRLLVL.

CDR3 residues: CASSLQGLGNYGYTF. CDR3 DNA: TGTGCCAGCAGTTTACAGGGTTTAGGGAACTATGGCTACACCTTC. The genes are TRBV12-3 or TRBV12-4 and TRBJ1-2, with D perhaps TRBD1 (5 bases). The CDR3 is made up of 15 amino acids. V dropped 2 bases and J dropped 2 bases, with 12 bases sitting between them.

The chain carries TRBV30 and TRBJ1-5; D call uncertain. Germline CDR1 is GTSNPN and CDR2 is SVGIG (reference sequence). V was shortened by 2 bases and J by 0 bases, with 5 bases between the two germline ends. This CDR3 contains 13 residues. The CDR3 nucleotides read TGTGCCTGGAGTACGCGTAGCAATCAGCCCCAGCATTTT. Residues: CAWSTRSNQPQHF.

With regard to this clonotype: A much larger clone differs by one base, so this may be a read error. The CDR3 does not close with the conserved phenylalanine or tryptophan, likely indicating a read error. The chain carries TRBV7-9 and TRBJ1-1; no reliable D call. Germline V lookup: CDR1 SEHNR, CDR2 FQNEAQ (reference sequence). The V end lost 5 bases, the J end lost 1 base, and 11 bases lay between the germline ends. The CDR3 has 14 residues. The CDR3 loop is CASSVGGENTEAFL. The CDR3, as DNA: TGTGCCAGCAGCGTAGGTGGAGAGAACACTGAAGCTTTCCTT.

Remarks on this clonotype: Mismatch with germline at one junction end may stem from a read error. The J gene is TRBJ1-2, the V gene TRBV10-3; D is unresolved. Per germline, CDR1 ENHRY and CDR2 SYGVKD. This CDR3 spans 15 amino acids. CDR3 loop: CAISEMGTDVYAYTF. In nucleotides, the CDR3 is TGTGCCATCAGTGAAATGGGAACTGACGTTTATGCCTACACCTTC.

There are many counts of this clonotype. This chain uses TRBV29-1 with TRBJ1-2; tentative D call: TRBD1 (5 bases). V was pared by 8 bases and J by 6 bases, with 19 bases between. Germline V gives CDR1 SQVTM, CDR2 ANQGSEA. This CDR3 contains 13 residues. CDR3 protein: CSSVRPQGDGYTF. The CDR3, as DNA: TGCAGCTCCGTGCGACCGCAGGGAGATGGCTACACCTTC.

In regard to this clonotype: A single base separates this from a much larger clone, so it may be a read error. This chain connects TRBV29-1 to TRBJ2-7; TRBD1 matches at 8 bases. J was trimmed by 3 bases and V by 6 bases; bases with no gene match: 13. Germline V lookup: CDR1 SQVTM, CDR2 ANQGSEA. The CDR3 has 15 residues. The CDR3 spells CSVWGTGRLFYEQYF. Written as DNA, the CDR3 is TGCAGCGTCTGGGGGACAGGCCGACTCTTCTACGAGCAGTACTTC.

This clonotype was detected ten times or more. V usage is TRBV7-2 and J usage is TRBJ2-5, with 7 positions matching TRBD2. The J segment lost 5 bases and the V segment lost 3 bases, leaving 6 bases of the junction unmatched. The CDR3 spans 14 residues. Germline CDR1 is SGHTA and CDR2 is FQGNSA. For the CDR3, the DNA is TGTGCCAGCAGCTTCGGCGGGAGTCTCGAGACCCAGTACTTC. Translating gives CASSFGGSLETQYF.

The chain recombines TRBV20-1 with TRBJ1-5, with D hard to call. Trimming removed 0 bases at V and 0 bases at J, with 15 bases between. Germline CDR1 DFQATT, CDR2 SNEGSKA (reference sequence). The CDR3 loop spans 17 amino acids. CDR3 bases: TGCAGTGCTAGAGATGCTTTGGGGTCCTATAGCAATCAGCCCCAGCATTTT. It is translated as CSARDALGSYSNQPQHF.

This clonotype was seen at least ten times. The V gene is TRBV12-3 or TRBV12-4, the J gene TRBJ1-2; D ambiguous. V lost 5 bases and J 3 bases, leaving 13 bases between the germline ends. The CDR3 runs to 14 residues. The CDR3 region is CASSPAGVYYGYTF. The CDR3 DNA sequence: TGTGCCAGCAGTCCCGCGGGAGTGTACTATGGCTACACCTTC.

Note on this clonotype: A read error may explain this, as a much larger clone is one base away. The J gene is TRBJ2-7, the V gene TRBV5-1, with D hard to call. The CDR3 has 12 amino acids. Between the trimmed V and J ends, which lost 4 bases and 0 bases, there was a span of 5 bases. Germline CDR1 is SGHRS and CDR2 is YFSETQ. CDR3 coding DNA: TGCGCCAGCAGCGAGACCTCCTACGAGCAGTACTTC. This translates into CASSETSYEQYF.

This clonotype was recorded many times. This chain links TRBV5-8 with TRBJ1-2; 9 positions match TRBD1. After removal of 0 bases from V and 6 bases from J, the junction contained 6 bases not matched to a gene. This CDR3 region has 15 residues. The germline V gene encodes CDR1 SGHTS and CDR2 YDEGEE. The CDR3 is CASSLAGTGWNGYTF. The CDR3 DNA sequence: TGTGCCAGCAGCTTGGCCGGGACAGGGTGGAATGGCTACACCTTC.

The sample holds a few counts of this clonotype. The germline gene is not matched at one end of the junction; a read error may be the cause. The chain is built from TRBV24-1 and TRBJ1-5; D call uncertain. The CDR3 runs 17 residues. The germline CDR1 and CDR2 sequences are KGHDR and SFDVKD. CDR3 amino acids: CASSYSGLGRRNQPQHF. The CDR3 region has the DNA TGTGCCAGCAGTTACTCGGGATTGGGGAGGAGGAATCAGCCCCAGCATTTT.

Regarding this clonotype: This is likely a read error, given that the CDR3 carries no conserved phenylalanine or tryptophan at its end. The rearrangement links TRBV10-3 to TRBJ1-1; TRBD1 might be the D (5 bases). This CDR3 is 14 amino acids long. CDR1 and CDR2 from the germline V gene are ENHRY and SYGVKD. The CDR3 nucleotides are TGTGCCAGCAGTTACGGGGCAGGATGGGCTGAAGCTTTCCTT. It codes for CASSYGAGWAEAFL.

This clonotype was detected once. The V gene is TRBV10-1, the J gene TRBJ1-2, with D unresolved. V dropped 10 bases and J dropped 4 bases, with 4 bases sitting between them. Germline assignment: CDR1 WNHNN and CDR2 SYGVQD (reference sequence). The CDR3 spans 9 residues. CDR3 residues: CATTYGYTF. The CDR3 region has the DNA TGCGCCACCACCTATGGCTACACCTTC.